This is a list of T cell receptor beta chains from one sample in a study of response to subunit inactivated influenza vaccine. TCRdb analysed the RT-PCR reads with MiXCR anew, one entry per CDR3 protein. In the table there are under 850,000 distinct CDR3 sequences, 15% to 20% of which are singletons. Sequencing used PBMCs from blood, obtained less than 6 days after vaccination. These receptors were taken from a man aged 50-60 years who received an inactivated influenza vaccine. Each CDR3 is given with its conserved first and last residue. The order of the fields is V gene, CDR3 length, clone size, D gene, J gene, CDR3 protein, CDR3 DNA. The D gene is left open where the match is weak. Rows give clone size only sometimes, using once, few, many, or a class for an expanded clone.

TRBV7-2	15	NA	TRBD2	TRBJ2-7	CASSPTGLAGDEQYF	TGTGCCAGCAGCCCAACGGGACTAGCGGGTGACGAGCAGTACTTC
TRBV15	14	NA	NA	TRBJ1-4	CATSPRTTNEKLFF	TGTGCCACCAGCCCGCGGACAACTAATGAAAAACTGTTTTTT
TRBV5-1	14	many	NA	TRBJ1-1	CASSSQVTATEAFF	TGCGCCAGCAGCTCGCAGGTCACCGCTACTGAAGCTTTCTTT
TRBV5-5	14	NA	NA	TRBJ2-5	CASSLGRVIETQYF	TGTGCCAGCAGCTTGGGCAGGGTTATAGAGACCCAGTACTTC
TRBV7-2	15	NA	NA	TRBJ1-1	CASSLVSLSRGEAFF	TGTGCCAGCAGCTTAGTTTCCTTGTCCAGGGGTGAAGCTTTCTTT
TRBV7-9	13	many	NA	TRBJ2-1	CASSLAGSFEQFF	TGTGCCAGCAGCTTAGCGGGCAGTTTTGAGCAGTTCTTC
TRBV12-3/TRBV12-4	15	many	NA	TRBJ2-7	CASSLNPGGPYEQYF	TGTGCCAGCAGTTTAAACCCCGGGGGGCCATACGAGCAGTACTTC
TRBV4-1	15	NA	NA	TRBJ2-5	CASAIGTSGRETQYF	TGCGCCAGCGCCATCGGGACGTCCGGTCGAGAGACCCAGTACTTC
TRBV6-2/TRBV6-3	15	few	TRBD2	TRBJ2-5	CASTSGTSGGETQYF	TGTGCCAGCACCTCCGGGACTAGCGGGGGTGAGACCCAGTACTTC
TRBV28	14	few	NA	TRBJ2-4	CASSPLGGRNIQYF	TGTGCCAGCAGCCCCCTCGGGGGAAGGAACATTCAGTACTTC
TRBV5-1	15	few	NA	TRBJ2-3	CASSFYGGFEDTQYF	TGCGCCAGCAGCTTCTATGGGGGGTTCGAAGATACGCAGTATTTT
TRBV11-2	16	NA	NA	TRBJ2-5	CASRSPGRRVEETQYF	TGTGCCAGCAGGTCACCAGGGAGGAGGGTCGAGGAGACCCAGTACTTC
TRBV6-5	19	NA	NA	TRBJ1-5	CASSYFDLRGRGSNQPQHF	TGTGCCAGCAGTTACTTTGATTTGCGGGGCAGGGGAAGCAATCAGCCCCAGCATTTT
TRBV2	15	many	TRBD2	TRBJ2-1	CASSPGTSYYNEQFF	TGTGCCAGCAGTCCCGGGACTAGCTACTACAATGAGCAGTTCTTC
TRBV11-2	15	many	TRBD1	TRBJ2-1	CASSYRGYLYNEQFF	TGTGCCAGCAGCTACAGGGGATACCTATACAATGAGCAGTTCTTC
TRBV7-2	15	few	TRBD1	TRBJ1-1	CASSKQGQPNTEAFF	TGTGCCAGCAGCAAACAGGGACAGCCGAACACTGAAGCTTTCTTT
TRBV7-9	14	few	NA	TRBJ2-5	CASSQQVWQETQYF	TGTGCCAGCAGCCAACAAGTTTGGCAAGAGACCCAGTACTTC
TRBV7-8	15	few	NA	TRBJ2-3	CASSSRGGGDLLQYF	TGTGCCAGCAGCAGCAGAGGGGGAGGGGATCTATTGCAGTATTTT
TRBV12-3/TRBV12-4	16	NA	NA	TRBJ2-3	CASSLWLGDETDTQYF	TGTGCCAGCAGTTTATGGTTAGGGGACGAAACAGATACGCAGTATTTT
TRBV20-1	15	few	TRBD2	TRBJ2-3	CSARKASGSTDTQYF	TGCAGTGCTAGAAAGGCTAGCGGGAGCACAGATACGCAGTATTTT
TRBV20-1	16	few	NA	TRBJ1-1	CSATQITWGLGTEAFF	TGCAGTGCTACCCAAATCACCTGGGGGTTGGGCACTGAAGCTTTCTTT
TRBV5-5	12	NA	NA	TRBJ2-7	CASSFSEGEQYF	TGTGCCAGCAGCTTTAGTGAAGGCGAGCAGTACTTC
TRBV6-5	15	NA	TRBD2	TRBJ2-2	CASSYLAGNTGELFF	TGTGCCAGCAGTTACCTAGCGGGTAACACCGGGGAGCTGTTTTTT
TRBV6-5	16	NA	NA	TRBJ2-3	CASSYSWGGQTDTQYF	TGTGCCAGCAGTTACTCTTGGGGGGGCCAGACAGATACGCAGTATTTT
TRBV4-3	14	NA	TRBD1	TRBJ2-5	CASSQTGQGETQYF	TGCGCCAGCAGCCAGACAGGACAGGGAGAGACCCAGTACTTC
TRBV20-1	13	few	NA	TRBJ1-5	CSAHQGQDQPQHF	TGCAGTGCTCATCAGGGGCAGGATCAGCCCCAGCATTTT
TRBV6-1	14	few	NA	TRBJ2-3	CASRDSWGTDTQYF	TGTGCCAGCAGGGATTCGTGGGGCACAGATACGCAGTATTTT
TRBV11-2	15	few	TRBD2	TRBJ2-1	CASFIAGGPLNEQFF	TGTGCCAGTTTCATAGCGGGGGGGCCGTTGAATGAGCAGTTCTTC
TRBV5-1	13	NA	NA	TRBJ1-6	CASSGGWDSPLHF	TGCGCCAGCAGCGGGGGCTGGGATTCACCCCTCCACTTT